These 8 T cell receptor beta chains originate from one sample sequenced in a study of blood T cell repertoires in COVID-19. Assay used: immunoSEQ multiplex PCR; TCRdb lists only in-frame clones, some missing. The top ten hold 6.5% of the sample, which has some 380,000 clones, roughly 89% seen once. Source material: peripheral blood. The source is a young man with active or convalescent COVID-19.

The chain links TRBV9 to TRBJ1-3, with TRBD1 matching 7 bases. From germline, CDR1 is SGDLS and CDR2 YYNGEE. The CDR3 sequence is 14 residues long. The junction had 7 bases not matched to a gene; V was cut back by 3 bases and J by 7 bases. Written as DNA, the CDR3 is TGTGCCAGCAGCGAAGGGACAGCGGGCAACACCATATATTTT. This encodes CASSEGTAGNTIYF.

The rearrangement links TRBV20-1 to TRBJ2-5; no firm D call. V lost 6 bases and J lost 6, with 8 bases in between. CDR3 length equals 10 residues. The germline V gene has CDR1 DFQATT and CDR2 SNEGSKA (reference sequence). The CDR3 nucleotides read TGCAGTGCGAGGATTCAGACCCAGTACTTC. It encodes CSARIQTQYF.

This chain links TRBV7-2 with TRBJ1-2, with a weak D call TRBD1 (5 bases). This CDR3 region has 14 residues. CDR1 is SGHTA, CDR2 FQGNSA, per germline. Trimming left V 5 bases short and J 3 bases short, with 13 bases between. CDR3 sequence reads: CASSGTGTHYGYTF. The CDR3 nucleotides read TGTGCCAGCAGCGGAACCGGGACTCACTATGGCTACACCTTC.

The chain carries TRBV5-8 and TRBJ2-2; possible D gene TRBD1, 6 bases. V lost 10 bases to trimming and J lost 3 bases, with 16 bases between them. The CDR3 is made up of 14 amino acids. The germline V gene has CDR1 SGHTS and CDR2 YDEGEE. CDR3 residues: CARTRTDYTGELFF. CDR3 DNA: TGTGCCCGAACCCGGACAGACTACACCGGGGAGCTGTTTTTT.

This rearrangement joins TRBV28 to TRBJ1-4; TRBD1 might be the D (5 bases). The germline CDR1 and CDR2 sequences are MDHEN and SYDVKM. Trimming stripped 3 bases from V and 4 bases from J, with 9 bases between. The CDR3 sequence is 14 residues long. The CDR3 reads CASSLVQVNEKLFF. For the CDR3, the DNA is TGTGCCAGCAGTTTGGTACAGGTTAATGAAAAACTGTTTTTT.

The rearrangement uses TRBV25-1 and TRBJ2-7, with 8 nucleotides matching TRBD1. CDR3 length equals 15 residues. V shed 2 bases, J shed 4 bases, and the junction held 7 bases outside the gene matches. Germline CDR1 MGHDK, CDR2 SYGVNS. CDR3 region: CASSELVTGAYEQYF. Written as DNA, the CDR3 is TGTGCCAGCAGTGAACTTGTGACAGGGGCATACGAGCAGTACTTC.

In DNA, the CDR3 is TGTGCCAGCAGCGCCCTGGACAGGGGCCGAAATTCACCCCTCCACTTT. It encodes CASSALDRGRNSPLHF. This chain uses TRBV7-3 with TRBJ1-6; 9 bases map to TRBD1. The ends lost 5 bases at V and 7 bases at J; junction bases unmatched: 9. CDR1 is SGHTA and CDR2 is FQGTGA in the germline V gene. The CDR3 runs to 16 residues.

This clone was seen a single time. The rearrangement links TRBV24-1 to TRBJ2-5; weak D call: TRBD1 (6 bases). V was cut by 10 bases and J by 0 bases, with 20 bases left in between. This CDR3 has 16 amino acids. The germline CDR1 and CDR2 sequences are KGHDR and SFDVKD. The CDR3 coding sequence is TGTGCCACGAAGGAACCACAGACAGGCTACCAAGAGACCCAGTACTTC. It yields the protein CATKEPQTGYQETQYF.